The present T cell receptor (beta chain) was sequenced within a study of T cell responses to AZD1222 COVID-19 vaccine (dated by TCRdb to 2020 to 2023). For the wider study: A total of more than 230 trial participants underwent TCR sequencing, of whom about 210 had received two doses of AZD1222 and some 25 had received two doses of the MenACWY control vaccine. Trial participants were enrolled by age into 18-55, 56-69 and 70-plus year subgroups, with around 140, 26 and 57 TCR-sequenced participants respectively.

With regard to this clone: No antigen is known for it. Nothing much larger sits one base from this clone, and base qualities are not available.

The germline V gene encodes CDR1 SNHLY and CDR2 FYNNEI. Relative to germline, V is missing 6 bases and J is missing 11 bases, with 8 bases of the junction outside any gene match. There are 12 amino acids in the CDR3, from cysteine to phenylalanine inclusive. Only the CDR3 region is kept as DNA, spanning 36 bases read in frame from base 1. Interpreted using the paper, the time point label stands for: baseline before first vaccination. In the paper's terms, the treatment or condition label means: meningococcal conjugate vaccine given as trial control. Samples from vaccinated people were obtained from the UK trials COV001 and COV002, which included a single-blind randomized controlled phase 2/3 trial of AZD1222 (ChAdOx1 nCoV-19) in healthy adults. For TCRbeta chain sequencing, PBMC samples were collected from trial participants at day 0 and at day 28 after the second dose. Overall results and qualifications from the work: Because no day 14 peak-response samples were available, the repertoires could be characterized only after the peak T cell response. Vaccine-associated CD4 TCRs spanned the whole spike protein, with dominant responses in regions 160-218 and 743-854. In the small 56-69-year group, the increase in depth fell short of significance, most likely because of low power. Most participants were white British and females outnumbered males, and the authors suggested that clonal diversity may have been underestimated. Reportedly, close to half of the unique spike-specific TCRs recognized epitopes lying outside the regions that are mutated in the B.1.351 and B.1.1.7 variants. Only five or six AZD1222 recipients were SARS-CoV-2 seropositive at baseline, limiting conclusions about previously exposed vaccinees. Spike-specific TCR breadth and depth rose significantly after two AZD1222 doses compared with day 0 and with MenACWY recipients.

The CDR3 regions of human TCRbeta chains were analyzed by immunosequencing. Regarding the original processing steps: Repertoire TCRs were matched against a reference library of SARS-CoV-2-specific TCRs generated with the MIRA antigen-specificity platform. Breadth was defined as the fraction of unique TCRs that were SARS-CoV-2-associated. Depth was defined as the fraction of total T cells that were SARS-CoV-2-associated. Using the MIRA data, every spike-specific TCR was mapped to the spike region that the TCR reacted to and assigned to either a CD4 or a CD8 class. Log10-transformed breadth and depth values were compared by one-way ANOVA with Sidak's multiple comparisons tests. The clones in this table, taken by TCRdb from immuneACCESS, are in-frame only. Not every clone is retained; where verified, under half of the shortfall comes from an unresolved V gene, and the cause of the rest is unknown. The D gene and trimming were derived from the DNA, and the V and J assignments and clone size from that table. The sample table contains about 190,000 clones; only one count was recorded for about 90% of them. 2.5% to 3% of the sample lies in the top ten.

This chain joins TRBV2 to TRBJ2-7; 9 central bases correspond to TRBD1. This specimen consisted of peripheral blood, obtained on day 0 of MenACWY control vaccination. This receptor was obtained from an adult in good health. The CDR3 here reads CASRGDRGEEYF. The base sequence is TGTGCCAGCAGGGGAGACAGGGGGGAGGAGTACTTC.